Described below is a single TCR beta chain sequence and its context. This sample was taken from a study of T cell responses to AZD1222 COVID-19 vaccine. Germline CDR1 SGHRS, CDR2 YFSETQ. V gave up 0 bases and J gave up 8 bases, with 17 bases separating them. The CDR3 consists of 15 residues. Generated by immunoSEQ multiplex PCR, the TCRdb table keeps only in-frame clones and is missing some. The sample shows 120,000 or so clones, over 75% of them seen only once. The chain uses TRBV5-1 and TRBJ1-2; D perhaps matches TRBD1 (5 bases). The sequence was collected from an adult in good health. The input for sequencing was peripheral blood, taken on day 0 of AZD1222 vaccination. The CDR3 nucleotides read TGCGCCAGCAGCTTGGTGGCAGGGAACTCGCAAGGCTACACCTTC. Protein product: CASSLVAGNSQGYTF.